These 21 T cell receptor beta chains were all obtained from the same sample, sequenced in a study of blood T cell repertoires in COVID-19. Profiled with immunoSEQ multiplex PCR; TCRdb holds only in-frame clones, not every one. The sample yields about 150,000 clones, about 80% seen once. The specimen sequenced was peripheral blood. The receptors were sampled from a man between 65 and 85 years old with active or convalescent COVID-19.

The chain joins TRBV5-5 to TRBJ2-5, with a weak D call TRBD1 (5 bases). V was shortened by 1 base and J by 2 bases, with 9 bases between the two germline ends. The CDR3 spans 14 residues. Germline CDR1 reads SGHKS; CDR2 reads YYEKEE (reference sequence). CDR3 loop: CASSLLGPQETQYF. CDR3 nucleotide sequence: TGTGCCAGCAGCTTGCTGGGGCCGCAAGAGACCCAGTACTTC.

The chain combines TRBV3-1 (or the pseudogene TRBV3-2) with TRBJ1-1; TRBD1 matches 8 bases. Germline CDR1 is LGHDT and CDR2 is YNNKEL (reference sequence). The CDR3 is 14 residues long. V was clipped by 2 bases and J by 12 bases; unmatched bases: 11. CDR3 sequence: CASSQTSGQVHTFF. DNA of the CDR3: TGTGCCAGCAGCCAAACCTCGGGACAGGTCCATACTTTCTTT.

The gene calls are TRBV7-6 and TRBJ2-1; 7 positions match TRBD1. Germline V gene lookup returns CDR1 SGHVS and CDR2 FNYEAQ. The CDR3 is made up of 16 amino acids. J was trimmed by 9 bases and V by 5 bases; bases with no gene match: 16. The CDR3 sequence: CASSPMDRTIRGEQFF. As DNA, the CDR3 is TGTGCCAGCAGCCCGATGGACAGGACCATACGGGGTGAGCAGTTCTTC.

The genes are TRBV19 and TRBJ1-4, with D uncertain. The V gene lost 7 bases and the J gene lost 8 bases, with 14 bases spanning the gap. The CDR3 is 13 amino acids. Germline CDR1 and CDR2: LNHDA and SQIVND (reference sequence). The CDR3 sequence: CASTGSLREKLFF. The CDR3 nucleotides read TGTGCCAGTACTGGGAGTCTACGAGAAAAACTGTTTTTT. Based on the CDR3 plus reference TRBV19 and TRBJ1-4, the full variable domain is DGGITQSPKYLFRKEGQNVTLSCEQNLNHDAMYWYRQDPGQGLRLIYYSQIVNDFQKGDIAEGYSVSREKKESFPLTVTSAQKNPTAFYLCASTGSLREKLFFGSGTQLSVL.

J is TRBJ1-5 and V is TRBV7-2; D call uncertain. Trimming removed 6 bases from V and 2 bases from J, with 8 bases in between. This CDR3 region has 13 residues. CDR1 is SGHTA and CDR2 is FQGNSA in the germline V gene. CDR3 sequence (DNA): TGTGCCAGCAGTACAACCGGCAATCAGCCCCAGCATTTT. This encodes CASSTTGNQPQHF.

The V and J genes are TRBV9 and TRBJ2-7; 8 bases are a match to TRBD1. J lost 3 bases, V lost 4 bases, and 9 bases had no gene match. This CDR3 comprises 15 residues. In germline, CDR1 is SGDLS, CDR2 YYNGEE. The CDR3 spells CASSIGTGEVYEQYF. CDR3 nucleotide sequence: TGTGCCAGCAGCATCGGGACAGGAGAGGTCTACGAGCAGTACTTC.

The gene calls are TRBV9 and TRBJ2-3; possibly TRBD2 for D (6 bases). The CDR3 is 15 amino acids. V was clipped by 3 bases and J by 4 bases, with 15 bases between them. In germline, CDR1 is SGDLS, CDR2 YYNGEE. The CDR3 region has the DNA TGTGCCAGCAGCGGGGCCGGACTAAACCCAGATACGCAGTATTTT. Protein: CASSGAGLNPDTQYF.

CDR3 sequence reads: CASSSGGGQVPKTPYEQYF. CDR3 DNA: TGTGCCAGCAGCTCCGGGGGAGGACAGGTCCCAAAAACGCCCTACGAGCAGTACTTC. The chain carries TRBV9 and TRBJ2-7, with D possibly being TRBD1 (7 bases). Per germline, CDR1 SGDLS and CDR2 YYNGEE. With 4 bases removed from V and 2 bases from J, the gap between germline ends came to 28 bases. This CDR3 is 19 amino acids long.

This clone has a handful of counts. The CDR3 region is CASSARTSGGYEQFF. The CDR3 nucleotides are TGTGCCAGCAGCGCGAGGACTAGCGGGGGGTATGAGCAGTTCTTC. The chain links TRBV9 to TRBJ2-1; 14 positions agree with TRBD2. CDR1 is SGDLS and CDR2 is YYNGEE in the germline V gene. Losses at the gene ends were 3 bases for V and 8 bases for J; bases not matched to a gene: 4. The CDR3 is 15 residues long.

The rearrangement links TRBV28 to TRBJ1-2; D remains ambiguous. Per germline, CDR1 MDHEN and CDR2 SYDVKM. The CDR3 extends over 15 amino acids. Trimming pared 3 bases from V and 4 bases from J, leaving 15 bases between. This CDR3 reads CASSFQMRDIYGYTF. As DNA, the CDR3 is TGTGCCAGCAGTTTTCAAATGAGGGATATCTATGGCTACACCTTC.

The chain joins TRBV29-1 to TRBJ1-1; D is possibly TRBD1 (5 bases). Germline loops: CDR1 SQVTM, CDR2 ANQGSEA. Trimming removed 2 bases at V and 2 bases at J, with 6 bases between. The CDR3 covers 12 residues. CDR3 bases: TGCAGCGTTGAAAGGGGTAACACTGAAGCTTTCTTT. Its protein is CSVERGNTEAFF.

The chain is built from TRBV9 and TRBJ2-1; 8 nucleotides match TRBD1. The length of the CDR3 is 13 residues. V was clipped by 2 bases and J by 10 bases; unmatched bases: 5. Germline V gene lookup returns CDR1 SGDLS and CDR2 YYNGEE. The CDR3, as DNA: TGTGCCAGCAGCGTCTCAGACAGGGGCGAGCAGTTCTTC. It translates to CASSVSDRGEQFF.

The CDR3 sequence: CASGQGETQYF. CDR3 nucleotides: TGTGCCAGCGGACAGGGGGAGACCCAGTACTTC. The genes are TRBV15 and TRBJ2-5, with TRBD1 matching over 9 bases. The CDR3 has 11 amino acids. The germline gives CDR1 LNHNV, CDR2 YYDKDF (reference sequence). J was trimmed by 5 bases and V by 10 bases; bases with no gene match: 2.

In DNA form, the CDR3 reads TGTGCCAGTAGTACGGACAGGGTTGCTTACTTC. This gives the protein CASSTDRVAYF. This sequence joins TRBV19 and TRBJ2-5; 8 nucleotides agree with TRBD1. The CDR3 has 11 residues. Germline values: CDR1 LNHDA, CDR2 SQIVND (reference sequence). The V segment lost 4 bases and the J segment 14 bases; nucleotides outside the gene matches: 6.

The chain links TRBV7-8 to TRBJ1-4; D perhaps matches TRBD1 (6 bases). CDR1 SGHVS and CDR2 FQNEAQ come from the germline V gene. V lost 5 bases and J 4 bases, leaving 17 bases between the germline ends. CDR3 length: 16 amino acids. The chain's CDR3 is CASSARGTSNNEKLFF. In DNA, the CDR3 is TGTGCCAGCAGCGCAAGGGGGACCTCGAATAATGAAAAACTGTTTTTT.

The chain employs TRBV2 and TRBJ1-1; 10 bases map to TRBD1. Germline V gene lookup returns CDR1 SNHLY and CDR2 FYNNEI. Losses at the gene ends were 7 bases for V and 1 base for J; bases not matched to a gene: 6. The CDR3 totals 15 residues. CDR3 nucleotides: TGTGCCAGCAAACCACGGACAGGGGGGAACACTGAAGCTTTCTTT. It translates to CASKPRTGGNTEAFF.

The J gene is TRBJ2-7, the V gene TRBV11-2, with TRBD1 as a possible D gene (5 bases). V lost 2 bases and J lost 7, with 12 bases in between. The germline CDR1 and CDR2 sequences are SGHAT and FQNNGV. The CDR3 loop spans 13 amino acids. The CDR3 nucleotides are TGTGCCAGCAGCTTACCGGCCCCAGGGGAGCAGTACTTC. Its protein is CASSLPAPGEQYF.

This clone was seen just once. The CDR3 spells CASSLRIPGEDTEAFF. As DNA, the CDR3 is TGTGCCAGCAGCTTAAGGATTCCTGGGGAGGACACTGAAGCTTTCTTT. V gene TRBV11-3 combines with J gene TRBJ1-1, with D unclear. V shed 2 bases and J shed 3 bases, with 16 bases lying between them. CDR3 length equals 16 residues. From germline, CDR1 is SGHNT and CDR2 YENEEA.

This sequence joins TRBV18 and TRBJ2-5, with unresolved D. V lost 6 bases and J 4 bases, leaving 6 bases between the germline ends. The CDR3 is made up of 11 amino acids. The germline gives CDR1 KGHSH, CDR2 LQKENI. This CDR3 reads CASSHRETQYF. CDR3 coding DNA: TGTGCCAGCTCTCATAGAGAGACCCAGTACTTC.

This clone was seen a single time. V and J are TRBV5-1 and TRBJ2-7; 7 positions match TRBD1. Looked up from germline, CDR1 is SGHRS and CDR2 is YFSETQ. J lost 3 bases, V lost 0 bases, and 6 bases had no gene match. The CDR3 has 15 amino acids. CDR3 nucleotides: TGCGCCAGCAGCTTGGTGGGACAGAAAAGCTACGAGCAGTACTTC. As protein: CASSLVGQKSYEQYF.

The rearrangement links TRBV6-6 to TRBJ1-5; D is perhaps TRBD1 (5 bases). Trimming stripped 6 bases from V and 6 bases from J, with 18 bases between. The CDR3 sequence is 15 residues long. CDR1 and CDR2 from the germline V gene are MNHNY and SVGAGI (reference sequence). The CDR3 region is CASSSQDSRSQPQHF. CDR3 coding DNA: TGTGCCAGCAGCAGCCAAGACAGCAGGTCTCAGCCCCAGCATTTT.